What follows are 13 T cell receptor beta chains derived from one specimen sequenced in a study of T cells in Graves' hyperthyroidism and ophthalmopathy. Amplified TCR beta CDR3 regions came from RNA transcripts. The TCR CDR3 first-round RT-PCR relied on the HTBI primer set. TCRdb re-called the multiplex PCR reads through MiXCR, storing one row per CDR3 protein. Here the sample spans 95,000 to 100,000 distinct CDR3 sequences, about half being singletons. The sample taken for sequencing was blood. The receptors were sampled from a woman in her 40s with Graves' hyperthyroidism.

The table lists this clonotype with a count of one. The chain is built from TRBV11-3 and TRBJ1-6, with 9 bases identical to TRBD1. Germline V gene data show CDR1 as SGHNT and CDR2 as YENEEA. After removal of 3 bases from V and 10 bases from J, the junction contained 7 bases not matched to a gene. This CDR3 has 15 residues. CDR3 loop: CASSFEGQGGSPLHF. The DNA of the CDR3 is TGTGCCAGCAGCTTTGAGGGACAGGGAGGATCACCCCTCCACTTT.

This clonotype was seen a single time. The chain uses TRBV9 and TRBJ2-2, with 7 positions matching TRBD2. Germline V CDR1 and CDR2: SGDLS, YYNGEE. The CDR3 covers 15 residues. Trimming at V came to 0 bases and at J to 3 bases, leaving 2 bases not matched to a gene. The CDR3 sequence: CASSVGGGDTGELFF. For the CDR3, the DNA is TGTGCCAGCAGCGTAGGGGGAGGGGACACCGGGGAGCTGTTTTTT.

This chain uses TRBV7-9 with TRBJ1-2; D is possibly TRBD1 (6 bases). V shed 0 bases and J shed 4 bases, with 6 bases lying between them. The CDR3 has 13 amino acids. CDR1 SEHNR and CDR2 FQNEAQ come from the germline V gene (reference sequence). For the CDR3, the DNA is TGTGCCAGCAGCTTAGCAGGGGGCTATGGCTACACCTTC. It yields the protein CASSLAGGYGYTF.

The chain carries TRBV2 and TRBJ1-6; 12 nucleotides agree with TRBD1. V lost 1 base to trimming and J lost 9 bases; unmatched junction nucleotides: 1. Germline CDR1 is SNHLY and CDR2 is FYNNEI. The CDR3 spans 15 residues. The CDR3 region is CASSEEGQGASPLHF. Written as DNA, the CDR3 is TGTGCCAGCAGTGAAGAGGGACAGGGGGCTTCACCCCTCCACTTT.

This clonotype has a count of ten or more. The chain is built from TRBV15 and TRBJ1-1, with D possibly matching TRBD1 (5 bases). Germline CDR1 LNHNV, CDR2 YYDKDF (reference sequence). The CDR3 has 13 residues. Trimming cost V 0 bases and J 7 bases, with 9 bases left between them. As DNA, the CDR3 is TGTGCCACCAGCAGAGATCCCGGGGGTGAAGCTTTCTTT. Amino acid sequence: CATSRDPGGEAFF.

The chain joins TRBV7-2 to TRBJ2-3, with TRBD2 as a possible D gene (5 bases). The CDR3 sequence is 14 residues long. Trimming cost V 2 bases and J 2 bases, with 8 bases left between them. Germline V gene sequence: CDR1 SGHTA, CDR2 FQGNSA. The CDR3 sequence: CASSLTRDTDTQYF. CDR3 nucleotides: TGTGCCAGCAGCTTAACCCGGGACACAGATACGCAGTATTTT.

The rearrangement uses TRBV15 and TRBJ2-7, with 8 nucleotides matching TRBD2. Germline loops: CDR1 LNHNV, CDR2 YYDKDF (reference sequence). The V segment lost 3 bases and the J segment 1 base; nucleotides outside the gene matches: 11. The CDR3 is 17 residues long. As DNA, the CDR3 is TGTGCCACCAGCAGCGCCGCTACTAGCGGACCTTCCTACGAGCAGTACTTC. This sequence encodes CATSSAATSGPSYEQYF.

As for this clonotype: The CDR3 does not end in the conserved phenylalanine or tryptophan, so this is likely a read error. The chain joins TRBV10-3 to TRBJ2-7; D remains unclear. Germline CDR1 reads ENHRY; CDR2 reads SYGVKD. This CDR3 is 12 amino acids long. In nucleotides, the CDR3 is TGTGCCGTCAGTAAATTAGGATACGAGCAGTACCTC. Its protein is CAVSKLGYEQYL.

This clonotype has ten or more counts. CDR3 DNA sequence: TGCAGTGCTAGACTAAGCTACACTGAAGCTTTCTTT. Translated: CSARLSYTEAFF. The chain recombines TRBV20-1 with TRBJ1-1, with D uncertain. Trimming removed 2 bases from V and 3 bases from J, with 7 bases in between. The V gene's germline CDR1 is DFQATT and CDR2 SNEGSKA (reference sequence). This CDR3 comprises 12 residues.

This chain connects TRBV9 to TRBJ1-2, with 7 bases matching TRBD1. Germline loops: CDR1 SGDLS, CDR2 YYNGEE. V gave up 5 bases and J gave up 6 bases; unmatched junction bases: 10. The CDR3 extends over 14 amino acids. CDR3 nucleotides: TGTGCCAGCAGAACCCCAGGGGGTTGGAATGGCTACACCTTC. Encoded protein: CASRTPGGWNGYTF.

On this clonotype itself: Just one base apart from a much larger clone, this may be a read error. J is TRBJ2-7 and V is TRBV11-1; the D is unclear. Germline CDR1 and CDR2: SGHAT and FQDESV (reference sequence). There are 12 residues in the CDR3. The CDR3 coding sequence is TGTGCCAGCAGCTTATCCTCCGACGAGCAGCACTTC. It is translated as CASSLSSDEQHF.

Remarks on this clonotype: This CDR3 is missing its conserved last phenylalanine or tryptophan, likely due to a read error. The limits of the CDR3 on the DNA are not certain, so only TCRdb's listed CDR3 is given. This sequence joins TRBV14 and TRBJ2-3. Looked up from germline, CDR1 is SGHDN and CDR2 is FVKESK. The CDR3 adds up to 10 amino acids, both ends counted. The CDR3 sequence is CASSQDGSYY.

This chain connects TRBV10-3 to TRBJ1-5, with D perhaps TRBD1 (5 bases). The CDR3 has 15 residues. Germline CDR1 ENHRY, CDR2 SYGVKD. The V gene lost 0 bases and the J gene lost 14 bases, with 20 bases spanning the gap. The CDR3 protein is CAISESGRSSAYEHF. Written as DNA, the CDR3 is TGTGCCATCAGTGAGTCGGGACGGAGCAGTGCCTACGAGCATTTT.